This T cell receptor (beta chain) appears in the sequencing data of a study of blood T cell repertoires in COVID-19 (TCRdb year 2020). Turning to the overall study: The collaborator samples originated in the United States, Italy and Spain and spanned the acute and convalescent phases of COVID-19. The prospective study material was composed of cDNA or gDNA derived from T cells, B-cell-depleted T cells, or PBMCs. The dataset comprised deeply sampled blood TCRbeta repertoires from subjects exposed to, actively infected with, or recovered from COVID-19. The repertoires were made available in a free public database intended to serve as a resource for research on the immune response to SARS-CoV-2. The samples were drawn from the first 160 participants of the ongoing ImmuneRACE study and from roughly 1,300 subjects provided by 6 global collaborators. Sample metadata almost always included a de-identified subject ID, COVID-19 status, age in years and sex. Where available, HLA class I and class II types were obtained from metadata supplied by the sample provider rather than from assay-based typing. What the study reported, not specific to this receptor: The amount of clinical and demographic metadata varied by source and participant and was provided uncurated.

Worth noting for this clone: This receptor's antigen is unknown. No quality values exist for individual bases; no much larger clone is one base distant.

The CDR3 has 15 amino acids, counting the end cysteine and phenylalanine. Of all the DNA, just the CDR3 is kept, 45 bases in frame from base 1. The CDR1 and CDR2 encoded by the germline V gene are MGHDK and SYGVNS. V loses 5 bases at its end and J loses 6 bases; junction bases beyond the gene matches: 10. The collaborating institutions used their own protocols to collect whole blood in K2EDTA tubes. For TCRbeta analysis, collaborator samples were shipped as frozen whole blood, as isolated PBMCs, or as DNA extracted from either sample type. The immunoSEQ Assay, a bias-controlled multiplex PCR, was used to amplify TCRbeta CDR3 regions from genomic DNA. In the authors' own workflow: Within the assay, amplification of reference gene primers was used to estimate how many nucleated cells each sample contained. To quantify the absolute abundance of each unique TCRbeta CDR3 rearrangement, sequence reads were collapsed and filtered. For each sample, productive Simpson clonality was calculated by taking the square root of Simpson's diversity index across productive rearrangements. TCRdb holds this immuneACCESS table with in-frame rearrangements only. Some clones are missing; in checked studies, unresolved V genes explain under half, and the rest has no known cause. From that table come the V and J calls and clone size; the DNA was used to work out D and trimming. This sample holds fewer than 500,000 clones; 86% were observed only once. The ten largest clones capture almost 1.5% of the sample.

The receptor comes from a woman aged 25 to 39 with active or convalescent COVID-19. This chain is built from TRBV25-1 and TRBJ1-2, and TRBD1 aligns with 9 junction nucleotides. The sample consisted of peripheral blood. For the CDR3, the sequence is CASSPRTGADDGYTF. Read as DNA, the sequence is TGTGCCAGCAGTCCCAGGACAGGGGCTGACGATGGCTACACCTTC.